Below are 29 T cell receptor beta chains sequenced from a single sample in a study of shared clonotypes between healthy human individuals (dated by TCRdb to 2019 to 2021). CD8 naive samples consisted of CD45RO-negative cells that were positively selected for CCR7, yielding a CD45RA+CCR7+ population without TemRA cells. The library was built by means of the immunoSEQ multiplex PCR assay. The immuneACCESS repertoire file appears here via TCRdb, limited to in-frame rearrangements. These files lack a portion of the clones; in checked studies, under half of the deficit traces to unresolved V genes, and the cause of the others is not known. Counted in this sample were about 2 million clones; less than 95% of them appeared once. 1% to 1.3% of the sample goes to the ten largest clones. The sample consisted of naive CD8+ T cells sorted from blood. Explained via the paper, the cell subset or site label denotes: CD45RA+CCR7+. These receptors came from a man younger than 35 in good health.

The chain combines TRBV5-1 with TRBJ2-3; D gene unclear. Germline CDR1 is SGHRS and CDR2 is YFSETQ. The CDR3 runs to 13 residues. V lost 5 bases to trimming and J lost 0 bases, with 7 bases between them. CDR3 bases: TGCGCCAGCAGTAACGGGAGCACAGATACGCAGTATTTT. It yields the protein CASSNGSTDTQYF.

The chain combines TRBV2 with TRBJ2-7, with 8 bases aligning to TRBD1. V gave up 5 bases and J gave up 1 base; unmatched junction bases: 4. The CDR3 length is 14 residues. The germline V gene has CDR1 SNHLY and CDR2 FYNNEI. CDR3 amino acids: CASSSDRESYEQYF. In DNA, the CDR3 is TGTGCCAGCAGTTCGGACAGGGAATCCTACGAGCAGTACTTC. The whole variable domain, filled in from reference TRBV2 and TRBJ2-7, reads EPEVTQTPSHQVTQMGQEVILRCVPISNHLYFYWYRQILGQKVEFLVSFYNNEISEKSEIFDDQFSVERPDGSNFTLKIRSTKLEDSAMYFCASSSDRESYEQYFGPGTRLTVT.

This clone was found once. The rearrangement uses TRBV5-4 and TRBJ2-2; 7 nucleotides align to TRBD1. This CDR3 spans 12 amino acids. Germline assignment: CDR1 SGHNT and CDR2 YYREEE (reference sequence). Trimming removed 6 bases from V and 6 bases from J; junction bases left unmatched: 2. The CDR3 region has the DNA TGTGCCAGCACCACAGGGGCCGGGGAGCTGTTTTTT. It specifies CASTTGAGELFF.

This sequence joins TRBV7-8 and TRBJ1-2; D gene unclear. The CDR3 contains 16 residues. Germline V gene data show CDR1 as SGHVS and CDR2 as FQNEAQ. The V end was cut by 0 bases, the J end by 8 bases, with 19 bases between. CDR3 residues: CASSLADGYGLEGYTF. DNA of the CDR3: TGTGCCAGCAGCTTAGCAGACGGCTACGGGTTAGAAGGCTACACCTTC.

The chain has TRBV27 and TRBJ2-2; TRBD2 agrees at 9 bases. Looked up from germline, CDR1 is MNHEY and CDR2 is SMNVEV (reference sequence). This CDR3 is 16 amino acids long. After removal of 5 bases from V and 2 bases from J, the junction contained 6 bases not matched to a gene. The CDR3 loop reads CASSPSAGGNTGELFF. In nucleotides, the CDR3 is TGTGCCAGCAGTCCGTCAGCGGGAGGAAACACCGGGGAGCTGTTTTTT.

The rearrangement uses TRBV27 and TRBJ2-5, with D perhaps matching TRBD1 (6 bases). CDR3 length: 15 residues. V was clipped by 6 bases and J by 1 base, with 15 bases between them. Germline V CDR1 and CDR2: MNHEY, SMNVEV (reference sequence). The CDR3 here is CASRLQDSLQETQYF. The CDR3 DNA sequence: TGTGCCAGCAGGCTGCAGGACAGCCTCCAAGAGACCCAGTACTTC.

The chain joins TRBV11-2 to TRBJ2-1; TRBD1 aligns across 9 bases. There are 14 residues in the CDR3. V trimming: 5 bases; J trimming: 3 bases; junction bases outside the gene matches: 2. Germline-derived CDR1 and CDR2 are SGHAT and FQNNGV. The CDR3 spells CASSTGQGYNEQFF. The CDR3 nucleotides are TGTGCCAGCAGCACGGGACAGGGCTACAATGAGCAGTTCTTC.

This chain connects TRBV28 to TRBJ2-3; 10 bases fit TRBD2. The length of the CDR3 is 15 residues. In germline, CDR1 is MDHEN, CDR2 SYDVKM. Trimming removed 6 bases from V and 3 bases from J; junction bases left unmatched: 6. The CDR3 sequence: CASRPAGGPTDTQYF. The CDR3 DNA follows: TGTGCCAGCAGGCCAGCGGGGGGGCCAACAGATACGCAGTATTTT.

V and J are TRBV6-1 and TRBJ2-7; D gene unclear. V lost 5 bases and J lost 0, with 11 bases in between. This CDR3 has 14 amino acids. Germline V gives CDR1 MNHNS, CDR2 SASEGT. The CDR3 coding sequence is TGTGCCAGCAGTCAGTTTATCTCCTCCTACGAGCAGTACTTC. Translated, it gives CASSQFISSYEQYF.

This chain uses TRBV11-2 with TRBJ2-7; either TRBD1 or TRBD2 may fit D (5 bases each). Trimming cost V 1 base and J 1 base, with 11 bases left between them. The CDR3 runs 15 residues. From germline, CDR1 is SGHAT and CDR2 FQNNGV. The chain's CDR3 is CASSLGSGTSYEQYF. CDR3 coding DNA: TGTGCCAGCAGCTTAGGAAGTGGGACGTCCTACGAGCAGTACTTC. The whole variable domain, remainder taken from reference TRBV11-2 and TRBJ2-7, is EAGVAQSPRYKIIEKRQSVAFWCNPISGHATLYWYQQILGQGPKLLIQFQNNGVVDDSQLPKDRFSAERLKGVDSTLKIQPAKLEDSAVYLCASSLGSGTSYEQYFGPGTRLTVT.

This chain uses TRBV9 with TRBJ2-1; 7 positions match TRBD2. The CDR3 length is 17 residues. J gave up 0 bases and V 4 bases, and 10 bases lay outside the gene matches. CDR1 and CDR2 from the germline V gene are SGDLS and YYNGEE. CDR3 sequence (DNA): TGTGCCAGCAGCCCTTTGGGAGGGGCGAGCTCCTACAATGAGCAGTTCTTC. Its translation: CASSPLGGASSYNEQFF.

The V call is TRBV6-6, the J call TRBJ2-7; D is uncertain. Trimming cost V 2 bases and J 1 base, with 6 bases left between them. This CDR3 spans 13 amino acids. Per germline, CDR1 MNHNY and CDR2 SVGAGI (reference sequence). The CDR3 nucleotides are TGTGCCAGCAGTTACGGGGAATCCTACGAGCAGTACTTC. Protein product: CASSYGESYEQYF.

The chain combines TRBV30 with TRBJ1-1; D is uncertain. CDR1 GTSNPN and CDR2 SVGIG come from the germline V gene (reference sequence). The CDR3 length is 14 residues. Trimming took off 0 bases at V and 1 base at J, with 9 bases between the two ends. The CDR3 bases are TGTGCCTGGAGTGTAGGCCGACGGAACACTGAAGCTTTCTTT. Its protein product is CAWSVGRRNTEAFF.

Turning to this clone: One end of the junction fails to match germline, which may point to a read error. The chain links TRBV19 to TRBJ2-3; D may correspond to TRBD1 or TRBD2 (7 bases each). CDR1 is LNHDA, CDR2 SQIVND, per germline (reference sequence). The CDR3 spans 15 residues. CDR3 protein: CASSVDREGTDTQYF. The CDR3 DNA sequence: TGTGCCAGTAGTGTAGACAGGGAGGGTACAGATACGCAGTATTTT.

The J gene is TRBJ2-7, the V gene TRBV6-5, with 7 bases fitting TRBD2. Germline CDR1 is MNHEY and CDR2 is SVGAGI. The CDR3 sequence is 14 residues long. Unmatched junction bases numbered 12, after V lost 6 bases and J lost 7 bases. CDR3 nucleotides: TGTGCCAGCAGCCCCCCGGAGGGGCGGGAGGAGCAGTACTTC. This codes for CASSPPEGREEQYF.

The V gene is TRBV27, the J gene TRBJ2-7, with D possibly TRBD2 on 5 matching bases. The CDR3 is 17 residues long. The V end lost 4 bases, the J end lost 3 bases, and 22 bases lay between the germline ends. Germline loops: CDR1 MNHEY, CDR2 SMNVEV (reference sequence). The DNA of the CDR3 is TGTGCCAGCAGTTCGAGGGTAGGATCGCTGAGTCGCTACGAGCAGTACTTC. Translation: CASSSRVGSLSRYEQYF.

CDR3 sequence (DNA): TGTGCCAGCGGAGTGGGACAACCTTCCTACAATGAGCAGTTCTTC. Protein: CASGVGQPSYNEQFF. V and J are TRBV7-8 and TRBJ2-1, with D maybe TRBD1 (6 bases). CDR1 SGHVS and CDR2 FQNEAQ come from the germline V gene. This CDR3 comprises 15 residues. Trimming left V 8 bases short and J 1 base short, with 15 bases between.

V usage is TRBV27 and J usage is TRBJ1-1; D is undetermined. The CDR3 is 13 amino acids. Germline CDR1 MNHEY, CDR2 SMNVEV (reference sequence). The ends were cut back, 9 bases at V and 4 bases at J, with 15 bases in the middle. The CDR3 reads CASSASGITEAFF. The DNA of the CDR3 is TGTGCCAGTTCGGCCTCTGGGATCACTGAAGCTTTCTTT.

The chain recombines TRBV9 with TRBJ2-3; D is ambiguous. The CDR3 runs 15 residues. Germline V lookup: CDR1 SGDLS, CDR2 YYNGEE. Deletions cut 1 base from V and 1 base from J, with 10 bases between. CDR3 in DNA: TGTGCCAGCAGCGTAAGTGTTGAGGGCACAGATACGCAGTATTTT. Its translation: CASSVSVEGTDTQYF.

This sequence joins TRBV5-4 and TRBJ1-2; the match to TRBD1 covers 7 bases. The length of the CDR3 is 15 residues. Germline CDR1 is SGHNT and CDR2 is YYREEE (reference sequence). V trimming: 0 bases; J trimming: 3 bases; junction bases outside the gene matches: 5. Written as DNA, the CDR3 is TGTGCCAGCAGCTTGGCGAAGGGGGCTGACTATGGCTACACCTTC. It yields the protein CASSLAKGADYGYTF. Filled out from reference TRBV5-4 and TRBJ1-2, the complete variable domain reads ETGVTQSPTHLIKTRGQQVTLRCSSQSGHNTVSWYQQALGQGPQFIFQYYREEENGRGNFPPRFSGLQFPNYSSELNVNALELDDSALYLCASSLAKGADYGYTFGSGTRLTVV.

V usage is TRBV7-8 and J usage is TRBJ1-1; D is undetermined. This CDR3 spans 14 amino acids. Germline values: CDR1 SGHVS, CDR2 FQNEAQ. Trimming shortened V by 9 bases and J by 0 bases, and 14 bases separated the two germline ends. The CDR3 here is CASREAVLNTEAFF. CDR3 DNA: TGTGCCAGTCGAGAGGCCGTTCTGAACACTGAAGCTTTCTTT.

The DNA for the CDR3 is TGTGCCAGCAGCTTTTATCCCGACAGGATCGGCACTGAAGCTTTCTTT. Protein: CASSFYPDRIGTEAFF. This chain uses TRBV5-6 with TRBJ1-1; D may be TRBD1 (6 bases). The V and J ends lost 2 bases and 4 bases respectively, with 18 bases between them. The CDR3 totals 16 residues. Germline V CDR1 and CDR2: SGHDT, YYEEEE.

The CDR3 bases are TGTGCCAGCAGAGAGGGCTACTACGAGCAGTACTTC. Residues: CASREGYYEQYF. The V gene is TRBV2, the J gene TRBJ2-7, with D possibly TRBD2 on 5 matching bases. Germline V CDR1 and CDR2: SNHLY, FYNNEI. The germline V and J ends were trimmed by 6 bases and 3 bases, with 9 bases remaining between them. This CDR3 region has 12 residues.

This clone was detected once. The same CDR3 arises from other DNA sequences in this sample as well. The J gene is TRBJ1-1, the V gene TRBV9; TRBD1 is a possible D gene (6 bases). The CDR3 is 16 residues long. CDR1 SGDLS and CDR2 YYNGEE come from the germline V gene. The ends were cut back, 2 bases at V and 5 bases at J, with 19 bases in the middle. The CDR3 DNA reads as TGTGCCAGCAGCGTGGAACCGCAGGGGATTGGGACTGAAGCTTTCTTT. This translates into CASSVEPQGIGTEAFF.

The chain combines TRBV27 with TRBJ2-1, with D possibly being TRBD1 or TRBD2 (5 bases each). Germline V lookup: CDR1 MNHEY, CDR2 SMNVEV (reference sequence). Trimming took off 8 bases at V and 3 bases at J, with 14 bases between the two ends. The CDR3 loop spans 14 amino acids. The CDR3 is CASRTRGIYNEQFF. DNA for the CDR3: TGTGCCAGCCGAACTAGGGGTATCTACAATGAGCAGTTCTTC.

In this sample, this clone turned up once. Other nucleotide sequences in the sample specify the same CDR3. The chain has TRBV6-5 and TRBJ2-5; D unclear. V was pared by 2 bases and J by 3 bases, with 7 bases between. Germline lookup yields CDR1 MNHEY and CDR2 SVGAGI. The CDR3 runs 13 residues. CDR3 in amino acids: CASSYDSEETQYF. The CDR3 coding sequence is TGTGCCAGCAGTTACGATTCAGAAGAGACCCAGTACTTC.

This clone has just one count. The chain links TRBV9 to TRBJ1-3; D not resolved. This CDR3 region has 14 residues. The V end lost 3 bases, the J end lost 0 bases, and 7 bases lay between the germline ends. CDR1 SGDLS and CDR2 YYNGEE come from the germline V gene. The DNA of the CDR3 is TGTGCCAGCAGCGGATTTACCTCTGGAAACACCATATATTTT. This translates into CASSGFTSGNTIYF.

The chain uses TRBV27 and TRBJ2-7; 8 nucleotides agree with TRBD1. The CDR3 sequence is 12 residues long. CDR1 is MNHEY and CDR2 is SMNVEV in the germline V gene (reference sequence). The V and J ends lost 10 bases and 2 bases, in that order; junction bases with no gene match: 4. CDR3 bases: TGTGCCACCGGACAGGGTGCCTACGAGCAGTACTTC. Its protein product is CATGQGAYEQYF.

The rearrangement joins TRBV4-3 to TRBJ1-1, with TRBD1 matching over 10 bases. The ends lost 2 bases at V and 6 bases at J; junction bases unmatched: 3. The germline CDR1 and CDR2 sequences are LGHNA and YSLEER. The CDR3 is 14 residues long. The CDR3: CASSQIGQGAEAFF. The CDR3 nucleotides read TGCGCCAGCAGCCAAATTGGACAGGGGGCTGAAGCTTTCTTT.